This is a list of T cell receptor beta chains from one sample in a study of blood T cells in healthy people across ages. MiXCR, run by TCRdb on the 5' RACE reads, gives a single entry per CDR3 protein. The table lists 700,000 to 900,000 distinct CDR3 sequences, about a quarter of them singletons. In addition, the sample was reused for a study of T cells of mothers and their children.

Material for sequencing was blood. All receptors derive from a boy aged 5-17 years in good health. Each CDR3 is given without its conserved first and last residue.

TRBJ2-2 TRBV20-1 SARDQTRGLTGELF
TRBJ2-1 TRBV2 ASRRLASDNEQF
TRBJ2-5 TRBV9 ASGREASVETQY
TRBJ2-1 TRBV30 AWSRAGSYNEQF
TRBJ1-5 TRBV18 ASSPGQINQPQH
NA TRBV2 ASSPTGGSNNEQF
TRBJ1-4 TRBV24-1 ATSDLTGGNLF
TRBJ2-7 TRBV20-1 SASVSSGFSYEQY
TRBJ2-5 TRBV20-1 SARVSAGIEETQY
TRBJ2-3 TRBV9 ASSVVPSSDTQY
TRBJ1-1 TRBV3-1 ASSQVGNTEAF
TRBJ2-1 TRBV3-1 ASSQRQGSDEQF
TRBJ1-1 TRBV12-3/TRBV12-4 ASSFYSLNTEAF
TRBJ2-3 TRBV27 ASSLYGGPSTDTQY
TRBJ2-5 TRBV20-1 SAPGTSGERAQY
TRBJ1-1 TRBV4-1 ASSQPVRKGTEAF
TRBJ2-2 TRBV5-1 ASSANRAIGELF
TRBJ2-3 TRBV5-1 ASSQGQGSDTQY
TRBJ2-3 TRBV20-1 SAADRDGTDTQY
TRBJ1-2 TRBV28 ASSPPGQIYGYT
TRBJ2-3 TRBV6-5 AISYSMGSDTQY
TRBJ1-5 TRBV20-1 SATDTGTISNQPQH
TRBJ2-1 TRBV7-3 ASSVYQYNEQF
TRBJ2-4 TRBV20-1 SARRGGVGKNIQY
TRBJ1-6 TRBV20-1 SARDGTGGITLH
TRBJ2-2 TRBV6-2/TRBV6-3 ASRPDRPLPANTGELF
TRBJ2-5 TRBV12-3/TRBV12-4 ASRTGGQETQY